This T cell receptor beta chain stems from a study of T cell responses to AZD1222 COVID-19 vaccine. Profiling relied on immunoSEQ multiplex PCR, and the TCRdb table lists in-frame clones only, not all of them. The repertoire consists of 160,000 or so clones, with 87% occurring once and the leading ten covering approximately 9.1%. V shed 0 bases and J 5 bases; nucleotides not matched to a gene: 3. This CDR3 region has 16 residues. Germline assignment: CDR1 SGDLS and CDR2 YYNGEE. The chain uses TRBV9 and TRBJ2-1; 12 bases are a match to TRBD2. The source of this sequence is an adult who received the AZD1222 COVID-19 vaccine. Sample: peripheral blood, taken 28 days after the second AZD1222 dose. In DNA, the CDR3 is TGTGCCAGCAGCGTAGGTTGGACTAGCGGGGACAATGAGCAGTTCTTC. It is translated as CASSVGWTSGDNEQFF.